What follows is one T cell receptor (beta chain) and its context. Germline V CDR1 and CDR2: SNHLY, FYNNEI. The CDR3 contains 14 residues. V was trimmed by 2 bases and J by 6 bases, leaving 11 bases between them. The sample is drawn from a study of shared clonotypes between healthy human individuals. Profiling relied on immunoSEQ multiplex PCR, and the TCRdb table lists in-frame clones only, not all of them. The sample carries roughly 2 million clones, approximately 96% recorded once. The rearrangement joins TRBV2 to TRBJ2-1; D is undetermined. This TCR came from a man aged 18 to 35 in good health. Sequencing used naive CD4+ T cells sorted from blood. The subset denotes: CD45RA+ positively selected. CDR3: CASSETVNSNEQFF. In DNA, the CDR3 is TGTGCCAGCAGTGAAACGGTGAATTCCAATGAGCAGTTCTTC.